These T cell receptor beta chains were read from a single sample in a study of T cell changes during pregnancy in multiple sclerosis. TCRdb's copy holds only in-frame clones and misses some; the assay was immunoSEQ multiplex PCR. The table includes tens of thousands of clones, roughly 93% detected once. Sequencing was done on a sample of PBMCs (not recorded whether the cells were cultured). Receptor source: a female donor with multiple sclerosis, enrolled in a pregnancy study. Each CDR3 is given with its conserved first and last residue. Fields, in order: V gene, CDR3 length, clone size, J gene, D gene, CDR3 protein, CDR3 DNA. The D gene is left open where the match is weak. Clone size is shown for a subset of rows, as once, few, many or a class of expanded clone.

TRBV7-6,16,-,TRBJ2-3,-,CASSSGPPTGTDTQYF,TGTGCCAGCAGTTCCGGGCCCCCCACAGGGACAGATACGCAGTATTTT
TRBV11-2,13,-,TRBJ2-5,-,CASSPVNQETQYF,TGTGCCAGCAGCCCGGTAAACCAAGAGACCCAGTACTTC
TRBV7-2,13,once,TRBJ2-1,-,CASSFGSNNEQFF,TGTGCCAGCAGCTTTGGCTCGAACAATGAGCAGTTCTTC
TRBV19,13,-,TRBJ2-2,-,CASLDLNTGELFF,TGTGCCAGTCTCGATCTGAACACCGGGGAGCTGTTTTTT
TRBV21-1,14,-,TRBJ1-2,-,CASSKAGGLYGYTF,TGTGCCAGCAGCAAGGCGGGGGGGCTCTATGGCTACACCTTC
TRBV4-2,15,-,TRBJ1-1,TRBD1,CASSQGPTGDTEAFF,TGTGCCAGCAGCCAAGGACCGACAGGGGACACTGAAGCTTTCTTT
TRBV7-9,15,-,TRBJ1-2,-,CASSLGQGGLYGYTF,TGTGCCAGCAGCTTAGGGCAGGGAGGACTCTATGGCTACACCTTC
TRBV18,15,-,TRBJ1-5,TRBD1,CASSPFDRGHQPQHF,TGTGCCAGCTCACCTTTTGACAGGGGCCATCAGCCCCAGCATTTT
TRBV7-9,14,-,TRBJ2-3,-,CASSLDQGTDTQYF,TGTGCCAGCAGCTTAGATCAGGGGACAGATACGCAGTATTTT
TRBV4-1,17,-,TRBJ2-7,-,CASSQVSPGTHAPEFSF,TGCGCCAGCAGCCAAGTATCCCCCGGGACCCACGCACCTGAGTTTTCCTTC
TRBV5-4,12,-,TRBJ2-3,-,CASSLPPDTQYF,TGTGCCAGCAGCTTGCCCCCAGATACGCAGTATTTT
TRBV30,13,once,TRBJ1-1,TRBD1,CAWGDRGYTEAFF,TGTGCCTGGGGGGACAGGGGGTACACTGAAGCTTTCTTT
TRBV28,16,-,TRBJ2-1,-,CASFSGAEASYNEQFF,TGTGCCAGCTTCAGTGGGGCGGAGGCCTCCTACAATGAGCAGTTCTTC
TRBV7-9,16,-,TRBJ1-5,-,CASSPPDSHSNQPQHF,TGTGCCAGCAGCCCGCCGGACAGTCATAGCAATCAGCCCCAGCATTTT
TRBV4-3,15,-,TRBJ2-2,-,CASSQVFWDTGELFF,TGCGCCAGCAGCCAAGTTTTTTGGGACACCGGGGAGCTGTTTTTT
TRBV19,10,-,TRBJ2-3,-,CASSLDTQYF,TGTGCCAGTAGTTTAGATACGCAGTATTTT
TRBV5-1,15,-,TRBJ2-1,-,CASSFSTEFWGEQFF,TGCGCCAGCAGCTTCTCGACAGAGTTTTGGGGTGAGCAGTTCTTC
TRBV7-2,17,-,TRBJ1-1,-,CASSLGGRRRKNTEAFF,TGTGCCAGCAGCTTAGGAGGCAGGCGGCGGAAGAACACTGAAGCTTTCTTT
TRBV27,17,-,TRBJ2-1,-,CASSLSTRPGRSNEQFF,TGTGCCAGCAGTTTATCTACCCGACCGGGGAGGTCCAATGAGCAGTTCTTC
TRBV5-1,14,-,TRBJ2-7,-,CASSLELRSYEQYF,TGCGCCAGCAGCTTGGAACTTAGATCCTACGAGCAGTACTTC
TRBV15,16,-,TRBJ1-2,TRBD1,CATSRNRGGRDYGYTF,TGTGCCACCAGCAGGAACAGGGGAGGCCGTGACTATGGCTACACCTTC
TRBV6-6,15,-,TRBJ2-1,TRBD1,CASSYSGQGNGEQFF,TGTGCCAGCAGTTACTCGGGACAGGGAAATGGTGAGCAGTTCTTC
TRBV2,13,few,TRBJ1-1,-,CASSPTGIPEAFF,TGTGCCAGCAGTCCAACAGGGATCCCTGAAGCTTTCTTT
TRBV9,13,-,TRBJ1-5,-,CASSVEDSGPQHF,TGTGCCAGCAGCGTAGAAGATTCTGGGCCCCAGCATTTT
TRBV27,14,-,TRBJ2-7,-,CASSSPGHSYEQYF,TGTGCCAGCAGTTCTCCGGGACACTCCTACGAGCAGTACTTC